This passage covers 10 T cell receptor beta chains from one sample sequenced in a study of T cell responses to AZD1222 COVID-19 vaccine. TCRdb keeps only in-frame clones here, not all; method: immunoSEQ multiplex PCR. The data contain 90,000 to 120,000 clones, roughly nine tenths of them singletons. The sample in question was peripheral blood, obtained 28 days after the second AZD1222 dose. The receptors derive from an adult who received the AZD1222 COVID-19 vaccine.

The rearrangement joins TRBV9 to TRBJ1-6; D possibly corresponds to TRBD1 (6 bases). Trimming left V 4 bases short and J 7 bases short, with 12 bases between. The CDR3 totals 14 residues. In germline, CDR1 is SGDLS, CDR2 YYNGEE. This chain's CDR3 is CASSLQGHNSPLHF. The CDR3 DNA reads TGTGCCAGCAGCTTACAGGGCCACAATTCACCCCTCCACTTT.

This chain joins TRBV6-5 and TRBJ2-1, with D unclear. CDR3 length: 16 amino acids. Germline V gives CDR1 MNHEY, CDR2 SVGAGI. The V end lost 2 bases, the J end lost 8 bases, and 19 bases lay between the germline ends. CDR3 DNA: TGTGCCAGCAGTTACGAAGCGCCTGCCCTACTCCATGAGCAGTTCTTC. It is translated as CASSYEAPALLHEQFF.

This chain joins TRBV13 and TRBJ1-2; tentatively, D is TRBD1 (5 bases). Germline CDR1 PRHDT, CDR2 FYEKMQ (reference sequence). The V gene lost 4 bases and the J gene lost 3 bases, with 24 bases spanning the gap. The CDR3 totals 18 residues. The CDR3 DNA reads TGTGCCAGCAGCTCGGACCCGGGACGAGAAAAGGGATACTATGGCTACACCTTC. Protein: CASSSDPGREKGYYGYTF.

Turning to this clone: At one of its ends the junction is not consistent with the germline gene, which may arise from a read error. The chain employs TRBV12-3 or TRBV12-4 and TRBJ1-1; D perhaps matches TRBD1 (5 bases). This CDR3 has 13 amino acids. CDR3 amino acids: CASSADWVTVSSF. DNA of the CDR3: TGTGCCAGCAGTGCGGACTGGGTGACAGTCTCTTCTTTT.

The chain employs TRBV10-2 and TRBJ2-7; 11 bases align to TRBD1. The CDR3 is 13 residues long. V shed 7 bases, J shed 7 bases, and the junction held 6 bases outside the gene matches. Germline CDR1 and CDR2: WSHSY and SAAADI. In DNA form, the CDR3 reads TGCGCCAGCACCGGACAGGGGGCCGTAGAGCAGTACTTC. Its translation is CASTGQGAVEQYF.

The rearrangement joins TRBV6-5 to TRBJ1-5; D not resolved. With 7 bases removed from V and 0 bases from J, the gap between germline ends came to 13 bases. The CDR3 is 15 residues long. Germline CDR1 is MNHEY and CDR2 is SVGAGI. Here the CDR3 reads CASTDQYPSNQPQHF. Written as DNA, the CDR3 is TGTGCCAGCACCGATCAGTACCCTAGCAATCAGCCCCAGCATTTT.

V usage is TRBV4-1 and J usage is TRBJ1-1; D is uncertain. The CDR3 is made up of 16 amino acids. Germline CDR1 and CDR2: MGHRA and YSYEKL. V was clipped by 7 bases and J by 0 bases, with 18 bases between them. CDR3 bases: TGCGCCAGCACCCTACGGATCCAGGTTATGAACACTGAAGCTTTCTTT. Residues: CASTLRIQVMNTEAFF.

This sequence joins TRBV19 and TRBJ1-6; D possibly corresponds to TRBD1 (5 bases). The CDR3 loop spans 14 amino acids. The germline CDR1 and CDR2 sequences are LNHDA and SQIVND (reference sequence). The V end was cut by 3 bases, the J end by 9 bases, with 12 bases between. The CDR3 sequence is CASSIKVQGSPLHF. CDR3 nucleotides: TGTGCCAGTAGTATCAAGGTCCAGGGTTCACCCCTCCACTTT.

The chain has TRBV18 and TRBJ2-7; D might be TRBD1 or TRBD2, each matching 5 bases. Trimming took off 3 bases at V and 6 bases at J, with 18 bases between the two ends. The length of the CDR3 is 15 residues. The germline V gene has CDR1 KGHSH and CDR2 LQKENI. The DNA for the CDR3 is TGTGCCAGCTCACCCCAACGCAACATTGGGGGCGAGCAGTACTTC. It is translated as CASSPQRNIGGEQYF.

The chain combines TRBV2 with TRBJ1-1, with TRBD1 matching over 9 bases. Germline assignment: CDR1 SNHLY and CDR2 FYNNEI. V dropped 6 bases and J dropped 5; count of bases not matched to a gene: 10. The CDR3 contains 15 residues. The CDR3 reads CASSDYYRGRTEAFF. The CDR3 DNA reads as TGTGCCAGCAGCGACTATTACAGGGGGCGGACTGAAGCTTTCTTT. The full variable domain, its missing parts supplied by reference TRBV2 and TRBJ1-1, is EPEVTQTPSHQVTQMGQEVILRCVPISNHLYFYWYRQILGQKVEFLVSFYNNEISEKSEIFDDQFSVERPDGSNFTLKIRSTKLEDSAMYFCASSDYYRGRTEAFFGQGTRLTVV.